This is a list of T cell receptor beta chains from one sample in a study of T cells after yellow fever vaccination. One entry per CDR3 protein results from TCRdb running MiXCR on the 5' RACE reads. The repertoire holds 300,000 to 350,000 distinct CDR3 sequences, with 3% to 4.5% as singletons. The source material was PBMCs, sampled 5 days after the yellow fever booster vaccination. These receptors came from a man between 18 and 29 years old who received the YFV17D yellow fever vaccine. Each CDR3 is given with its conserved first and last residue. Each record gives: V gene, CDR3 length, J gene, D gene, CDR3 protein. The D gene is left open where the match is weak.

>TRBV7-9|15|TRBJ1-5|.
CASSFYGDSNQPQHF
>TRBV7-8|14|TRBJ2-7|.
CASSFIDDSYEQYF
>TRBV14|14|TRBJ2-7|TRBD2
CASPRGGHSYEQYF
>TRBV15|15|TRBJ2-4|TRBD1
CATSRDRDRKNIQYF
>TRBV7-2|15|TRBJ2-3|TRBD2
CASSFGGGGPDTQYF
>TRBV12-3/TRBV12-4|14|TRBJ1-1|.
CASSLVRGLTEAFF
>TRBV29-1|14|TRBJ1-1|TRBD1
CSVEHGTGNILAFF
>TRBV4-2|15|TRBJ2-3|.
CASSQAVEGEDTQYF
>TRBV5-6|12|TRBJ1-1|.
CASLRDDTEAFF
>TRBV5-1|16|TRBJ2-2|TRBD2
CASSLNPGGNTGELFF
>TRBV6-1|13|TRBJ1-2|.
CASSDRVTYGYTF
>TRBV11-2|13|TRBJ2-7|.
CASSPGTAYEQYF
>TRBV12-3/TRBV12-4|14|TRBJ1-3|.
CASSLVNSGNTIYF
>TRBV20-1|15|TRBJ2-3|TRBD2
CSAADSGGAGDTQYF
>TRBV24-1|15|TRBJ1-2|TRBD1
CATSQRRTGDYGYTF
>TRBV27|13|TRBJ2-1|.
CASSLFFNNEQFF
>TRBV12-3/TRBV12-4|14|TRBJ2-4|.
CASSLTETKNIQYF
>TRBV29-1|11|TRBJ2-5|.
CSARIQETQYF